The T cell receptor (beta chain) described here comes from a study of cytomegalovirus exposure and HLA in healthy donors. Germline assignment: CDR1 SNHLY and CDR2 FYNNEI. The CDR3 has 15 residues. V was clipped by 6 bases and J by 4 bases; unmatched bases: 8. This clone turned up a few times. Vbeta (60) and Jbeta (13) primers were used in the PCR. Only in-frame clones appear in the TCRdb table, and some are missing; sequencing was by immunoSEQ multiplex PCR. The sample lists about 77,000 clones; 78% were seen once. This sequence was found in a man in his forties in good health and CMV-seronegative. J is TRBJ2-1 and V is TRBV2, with 8 nucleotides matching TRBD1. What was sequenced was PBMCs. The CDR3, as DNA: TGTGCCAGCAGGAAGGACAGGGAATCTTACAATGAGCAGTTCTTC. Its translation is CASRKDRESYNEQFF.